The 2 T cell receptor beta chains reported below all come from one sample, sequenced in a study of T cell responses to AZD1222 COVID-19 vaccine. Measured with immunoSEQ multiplex PCR; TCRdb has only the in-frame clones, and not every one. The sample includes more than 100,000 clones, 80% to 90% of them seen just once. Sequenced material: peripheral blood, taken on day 0 of AZD1222 vaccination. Receptors originate from an adult in good health.

This clone was recorded a few times. The V gene is TRBV14, the J gene TRBJ2-2; TRBD1 agrees at 8 bases. CDR3 size: 16 residues. Per the germline V gene, CDR1 is SGHDN and CDR2 is FVKESK. The V segment lost 5 bases and the J segment 6 bases; nucleotides outside the gene matches: 11. The CDR3 protein is CASSVGQGGRAGELFF. CDR3 in DNA: TGTGCCAGCAGCGTCGGACAGGGAGGTCGGGCCGGGGAGCTGTTTTTT.

This clone has a single count. The rearrangement links TRBV10-3 to TRBJ2-3; TRBD2 agrees at 7 bases. Germline V gene lookup returns CDR1 ENHRY and CDR2 SYGVKD. The length of the CDR3 is 12 residues. V lost 11 bases to trimming and J lost 2 bases; unmatched junction nucleotides: 4. CDR3 region: CAGAGNTDTQYF. CDR3 sequence (DNA): TGTGCCGGAGCGGGAAACACAGATACGCAGTATTTT.